The 5 T cell receptor beta chains in this list originate from one sample, sequenced in a study of T cell repertoires in cytomegalovirus infection. TCRdb ran MiXCR on the reads and lists one entry per CDR3 protein. The sample lists about 310,000 distinct CDR3 sequences; roughly 15% were seen once. Sequencing used PBMCs. The receptors here all came from a human donor in good health (CMV status not recorded). Some clones in this sample may be carry-over from other donors' samples.

The rearrangement links TRBV24-1 to TRBJ2-3; the D gene is possibly TRBD2 (6 bases). V gave up 5 bases and J gave up 7 bases, with 15 bases separating them. The CDR3 extends over 14 amino acids. CDR1 is KGHDR and CDR2 is SFDVKD in the germline V gene. The CDR3, as DNA: TGTGCCACCAGTGCTACTTCTAGCGACTATACGCAGTATTTT. This codes for CATSATSSDYTQYF.

The table lists this clonotype with a few counts. The rearrangement joins TRBV20-1 to TRBJ2-1, with 12 bases fitting TRBD2. The germline V gene encodes CDR1 DFQATT and CDR2 SNEGSKA (reference sequence). With V trimmed by 0 bases and J by 0 bases, 6 bases remained unmatched. CDR3 length: 18 residues. The CDR3 DNA reads as TGCAGTGCTAGAGATGAGACTAGCGGGGGCCGCTCCTACAATGAGCAGTTCTTC. This sequence encodes CSARDETSGGRSYNEQFF.

This clonotype was recorded at least ten times. The genes are TRBV7-3 and TRBJ2-6; D is ambiguous. The CDR3 is made up of 16 amino acids. CDR1 is SGHTA and CDR2 is FQGTGA in the germline V gene. V was shortened by 5 bases and J by 0 bases, with 11 bases between the two germline ends. DNA for the CDR3: TGTGCCAGCAGCCTCCGGGCGAACTCTGGGGCCAACGTCCTGACTTTC. It is translated as CASSLRANSGANVLTF.

V usage is TRBV4-2 and J usage is TRBJ1-4, with 7 bases fitting TRBD1. This CDR3 spans 16 amino acids. Trimming cost V 1 base and J 8 bases; bases outside gene matches: 10. Germline values: CDR1 LGHNA, CDR2 YNFKEQ. The CDR3 sequence: CASSQGDGRGREKLFF. CDR3 in DNA: TGTGCCAGCAGCCAAGGTGACGGCAGGGGGAGGGAAAAACTGTTTTTT.

This clonotype was seen a few times. The chain combines TRBV9 with TRBJ1-1; D gene uncertain. The CDR3 has 14 residues. The V gene lost 4 bases and the J gene lost 1 base, with 11 bases spanning the gap. CDR1 and CDR2 from the germline V gene are SGDLS and YYNGEE. The CDR3 region is CASSLSVANTEAFF. The CDR3, as DNA: TGTGCCAGCAGCCTCTCGGTCGCGAACACTGAAGCTTTCTTT.